The rows below give T cell receptor beta chains drawn from one sample of a study of regulatory T cells in long-lasting Graves disease. TCRdb reprocessed the multiplex PCR reads with MiXCR, giving one entry per CDR3 protein. The table shows 400,000 to 500,000 distinct CDR3 sequences, with less than 20% occurring only once. Separately, the same data were catalogued under a study of T cells in Graves' hyperthyroidism and ophthalmopathy.

The specimen comprised peripheral blood mononuclear cells (PBMCs), sampled at new diagnosis, from a patient treated with antithyroid drugs. Receptors originate from a woman younger than 30 with Graves disease. Both conserved end residues are part of each CDR3. The order of the fields is V gene, clone size, CDR3 length, D gene, J gene, CDR3 protein, CDR3 DNA. D genes are given only for firm matches. Only some rows state a clone size, as once, few, many or a class for expanded clones.

TRBV20-1	few	16	TRBD2	TRBJ2-1	CSAKRLAGGYVDEQFF	TGCAGTGCTAAAAGACTAGCGGGAGGGTATGTCGATGAGCAGTTCTTC
TRBV10-1	.	15	TRBD2	TRBJ2-2	CASSELAGATGELFF	TGCGCCAGCAGTGAGTTAGCGGGAGCCACCGGGGAGCTGTTTTTT
TRBV2	many	17	.	TRBJ2-1	CASSEQAVLLSYNEQFF	TGTGCCAGCAGTGAACAGGCAGTCCTACTCTCCTACAATGAGCAGTTCTTC
TRBV2	many	12	TRBD2	TRBJ2-7	CASILAGYEQYF	TGTGCCAGCATACTAGCGGGTTACGAGCAGTACTTC
TRBV6-2/TRBV6-3	many	13	.	TRBJ1-1	CASRLTGNGEAFF	TGTGCCAGCAGACTGACAGGAAATGGTGAAGCTTTCTTT
TRBV2	many	14	.	TRBJ2-1	CASSGSHSGLPQFF	TGTGCCAGCAGCGGGTCACACTCCGGCCTTCCGCAGTTCTTC
TRBV15	.	14	.	TRBJ2-3	CATLKSRSLDTQYF	TGTGCCACCTTGAAGAGCCGGTCCTTAGATACGCAGTATTTT
TRBV6-2/TRBV6-3	many	13	TRBD2	TRBJ2-1	CASSPLAEGEQFF	TGTGCCAGCAGTCCCCTAGCGGAGGGTGAGCAGTTCTTC
TRBV19	.	11	.	TRBJ1-1	CASTAGGKTFF	TGTGCCAGTACCGCGGGAGGGAAAACTTTCTTT
TRBV7-2	many	12	.	TRBJ2-3	CASSRSTDTQYF	TGTGCCAGCAGCCGTAGCACAGATACGCAGTATTTT
TRBV6-2/TRBV6-3	.	13	.	TRBJ2-5	CASTQRIQETQYF	TGTGCCAGCACGCAGAGAATCCAAGAGACCCAGTACTTC
TRBV4-1	few	14	.	TRBJ2-2	CASSQVIGTGELFF	TGCGCCAGCAGCCAAGTAATAGGCACCGGGGAGCTGTTTTTT
TRBV9	.	14	TRBD1	TRBJ2-2	CASVGQGGTGELFF	TGTGCCAGCGTTGGACAGGGGGGGACCGGGGAGCTGTTTTTT
TRBV18	few	14	.	TRBJ1-1	CASSPGRMNTEAFF	TGTGCCAGCTCACCCGGGCGGATGAACACTGAAGCTTTCTTT
TRBV7-9	many	15	TRBD1	TRBJ1-4	CASSLVGQGNEKLFF	TGTGCCAGCAGCTTAGTGGGACAGGGCAACGAAAAACTGTTTTTT
TRBV7-9	few	13	.	TRBJ2-1	CASSPGVENEQFF	TGTGCCAGCAGCCCGGGAGTAGAAAATGAGCAGTTCTTC
TRBV10-2	few	14	.	TRBJ1-5	CASRDSLFNQPQHF	TGCGCCAGCAGAGACAGCCTATTCAATCAGCCCCAGCATTTT
TRBV7-2	many	16	.	TRBJ2-7	CASSLSAGLSSYEQYF	TGTGCCAGCAGCTTGTCAGCGGGCCTAAGCTCCTACGAGCAGTACTTC
TRBV30	many	12	TRBD1	TRBJ1-3	CAWGTAGNTIYF	TGTGCCTGGGGGACAGCTGGAAACACCATATATTTT
TRBV2	many	16	TRBD1	TRBJ1-4	CASSEAVFTGDEKLFF	TGTGCCAGCAGTGAAGCGGTCTTTACAGGGGATGAAAAACTGTTTTTT
TRBV12-3/TRBV12-4	few	19	TRBD2	TRBJ2-3	CASKLRALGLAGSTDTQYF	TGTGCCAGCAAACTCAGGGCTCTAGGACTAGCGGGAAGCACAGATACGCAGTATTTT
TRBV7-6	.	16	TRBD2	TRBJ2-1	CASSQQTSGRGNEQFF	TGTGCCAGCAGCCAGCAGACTAGCGGGAGAGGGAATGAGCAGTTCTTC
TRBV20-1	few	12	.	TRBJ2-1	CSARGTNSEQFF	TGCAGTGCTAGAGGGACTAACAGTGAGCAGTTCTTC
TRBV7-2	many	14	.	TRBJ2-5	CVRAEQTRQETQYF	TGTGTCAGAGCCGAACAGACTCGCCAAGAGACCCAGTACTTC
TRBV27	many	15	TRBD2	TRBJ2-3	CASSYAGGTTDTQYF	TGTGCCAGCAGTTATGCGGGAGGGACCACAGATACGCAGTATTTT
TRBV28	many	16	TRBD1	TRBJ1-6	CASSSADRSYNSPLHF	TGTGCCAGCAGTTCCGCGGACAGGTCCTATAATTCACCCCTCCACTTT
TRBV6-2/TRBV6-3	.	13	TRBD1	TRBJ2-1	CASSRQGVNEQFF	TGTGCCAGCAGTCGACAGGGGGTCAATGAGCAGTTCTTC
TRBV24-1	few	12	TRBD1	TRBJ2-3	CATGQDGDTQYF	TGTGCCACGGGACAGGATGGAGATACGCAGTATTTT
TRBV5-1	.	14	.	TRBJ2-7	CASSLRGQPYEQYF	TGCGCCAGCAGCTTGAGAGGTCAGCCCTACGAGCAGTACTTC
TRBV6-2/TRBV6-3	few	13	TRBD2	TRBJ2-5	CASSVSGQGTQYF	TGTGCCAGCAGTGTTAGCGGGCAAGGGACCCAGTACTTC
TRBV28	few	17	.	TRBJ1-4	CASSLLGTSLYNEKLFF	TGTGCCAGCAGTTTACTTGGCACATCGCTCTATAATGAAAAACTGTTTTTT
TRBV11-1	many	16	TRBD1	TRBJ2-7	CASSWPEGQGSDEQYF	TGTGCCAGCAGCTGGCCCGAGGGACAGGGTTCGGACGAGCAGTACTTC
TRBV6-1	.	15	.	TRBJ1-2	CASTRALQTDYGYTF	TGTGCCAGCACGCGGGCGTTACAGACCGACTATGGCTACACCTTC
TRBV28	many	14	.	TRBJ1-4	CASSFMPSDEKLFF	TGTGCCAGCAGTTTTATGCCCTCGGATGAAAAACTGTTTTTT
TRBV20-1	many	13	.	TRBJ1-5	CSASDGSNQPQHF	TGCAGTGCTAGTGACGGGAGCAATCAGCCCCAGCATTTT
TRBV5-4	many	15	.	TRBJ2-2	CASSLAGRRAGELFF	TGTGCCAGCAGCTTGGCTGGCCGGAGGGCCGGGGAGCTGTTTTTT
TRBV19	.	17	TRBD2	TRBJ2-2	CASSTLLAGGNTGELFF	TGTGCCAGTAGTACCCTATTAGCGGGAGGGAACACCGGGGAGCTGTTTTTT
TRBV6-2/TRBV6-3	.	16	.	TRBJ2-7	CASSWGLASPNYEQYF	TGTGCCAGCAGTTGGGGGCTAGCCTCACCCAACTACGAGCAGTACTTC